This section outlines one TCR beta chain sequence together with its context. The antigen it recognizes is unknown. No base quality values were provided; no much bigger clone lies one nucleotide off. These data originate in a study of monozygotic twins with cystic fibrosis listed by TCRdb under 2021. For the wider study: Around 3 micrograms of fragmented DNA went through 15 PCR cycles to produce barcoded libraries. TCR beta repertoires were compared within and between 16 monozygotic twin pairs with cystic fibrosis so that genetic influence on V and J gene usage could be assessed. Ten female and six male twin pairs, aged 2.0 to 36.4 years (median 9.1 years) and mostly children and adolescents, were included in the cohort. On the day blood was drawn, the twins' weight-for-height and FEVPerc (FEV1 disease centile) were ranked against those of the 1,060 cohort participants. Data for three of the twin pairs had been reported earlier in a different context. General findings and caveats noted by the study authors: Significantly higher nucleotide-identical clonotype sharing was observed within monozygotic CF twin pairs than between unrelated CF individuals (P = 0.000026, Mann-Whitney). Simpson clonality tended to be low (median about 0.009), which suggests a naive-dominated repertoire, although clonality was higher in the most severely affected patients. The greatest similarity to the co-twin was observed for V gene usage in 13 of 16 pairs and for J usage in 8 of 16 pairs, which suggested genetic constraints. The cohort was small, and the number of shared CDR3s showed no association with age, concordance or disease severity.

Spanning cysteine to phenylalanine, the CDR3 consists of 14 amino acids. The sequence is cut down to CDR3 DNA, 42 bases in frame from base 1. The junction shows trimming of 2 bases on V and 0 bases on J, plus 7 bases between the germline ends. CDR1 is given as MNHNY and CDR2 as SVGAGI, both from the germline V gene (reference sequence). TCR beta CDR3 regions were amplified by multiplex PCR using the immunoSEQ immune profiling system, following the manufacturer's instructions. An Illumina NextSeq system was used to carry out the sequencing. Per the original workflow: Sequence data were processed on the immunoSEQ Analyzer platform, and clonality was computed as the square root of Simpson's index of productive rearrangements. Jensen-Shannon distance served as the measure of similarity in V and J usage, while OLGA was used to compute CDR3 generation probabilities. The immuneACCESS database (August 2020) and VDJdb (December 2020) were searched for shared CDR3 sequences. TCRdb holds this immuneACCESS table with in-frame rearrangements only. Some clones are missing; in checked studies, unresolved V genes explain under half, and the rest has no known cause. D and trimming come from the DNA, and the V and J calls and clone size come from that table. The sample table shows about 36,000 clones, and about 89% are seen once. The biggest ten clones account for 0.19% of the sample.

The twin pairs came from the European Cystic Fibrosis Twin and Sibling Study Cohort, a cohort that recruited patients from 150 to 200 CF clinics across 14 European countries. Zygosity and CFTR genotype were verified in-house, and zygosity was tested by multiplex PCR of nine short tandem repeat loci. Each twin gave a peripheral blood sample, and clinical parameters were documented on that same day of blood sampling. Genomic DNA was isolated from peripheral blood cells with phenol/chloroform and kept in TE buffer at 4 degrees C. The receptor's source is a boy younger than 10 with cystic fibrosis. Input material: blood. The rearrangement combines TRBV6-6 with TRBJ1-1, with the identity of the D gene unclear. The DNA sequence is given as TGTGCCAGCAGTTACGAAGGTCTGAACACTGAAGCTTTCTTT. It translates to CASSYEGLNTEAFF.